The 7 T cell receptor beta chains listed next were all sequenced from one sample in a study of tumor-infiltrating lymphocytes in localized non-small cell lung cancer. Sequenced by immunoSEQ multiplex PCR; TCRdb stores in-frame clones only, minus some. Found here are about 12,000 clones, 65% to 90% of them singletons; the top ten hold over 7%. Sample: lung tumor tissue. All receptors come from a human donor with non-small cell lung cancer.

This clone was recorded once. This chain uses TRBV28 with TRBJ2-5; D may be TRBD1 or TRBD2 (5 bases each). CDR1 is MDHEN, CDR2 SYDVKM, per germline. The germline V and J ends were trimmed by 6 bases and 5 bases, with 19 bases remaining between them. The CDR3 totals 15 residues. CDR3 sequence (DNA): TGTGCCAGCAGCTCCGGGGCCCAAGCGTCGGAGACCCAGTACTTC. Translation gives CASSSGAQASETQYF.

V and J are TRBV2 and TRBJ2-5, with D possibly TRBD2 on 6 matching bases. The V and J ends lost 4 bases and 7 bases respectively, with 7 bases between them. Germline loops: CDR1 SNHLY, CDR2 FYNNEI. CDR3 length: 11 amino acids. The CDR3 loop is CASSGDLTQYF. In nucleotides, the CDR3 is TGTGCCAGCAGTGGGGACTTGACCCAGTACTTC.

The chain carries TRBV18 and TRBJ2-2; D is possibly TRBD2 (5 bases). CDR1 and CDR2 from the germline V gene are KGHSH and LQKENI. V shed 6 bases and J shed 7 bases, with 15 bases lying between them. The CDR3 consists of 14 residues. CDR3 residues: CASSPDSFDGELFF. The CDR3 bases are TGTGCCAGCTCGCCGGACTCCTTCGACGGGGAGCTGTTTTTT.

This CDR3 is CASSSAGGAYNEQFF. The CDR3 DNA is TGTGCCAGCAGTTCCGCCGGGGGGGCCTACAATGAGCAGTTCTTC. This sequence joins TRBV28 and TRBJ2-1, with 8 bases fitting TRBD2. V was clipped by 4 bases and J by 2 bases; unmatched bases: 4. This CDR3 is built from 15 residues. In germline, CDR1 is MDHEN, CDR2 SYDVKM.

The rearrangement links TRBV5-4 to TRBJ2-6; 8 bases map to TRBD1. V trimming: 2 bases; J trimming: 6 bases; junction bases outside the gene matches: 4. In germline, CDR1 is SGHNT, CDR2 YYREEE (reference sequence). The CDR3 is 15 residues long. In DNA form, the CDR3 reads TGTGCCAGCAGCTTCGGACAGGGAAAGGCCAACGTCCTGACTTTC. Its translation is CASSFGQGKANVLTF.

V and J are TRBV28 and TRBJ2-7, with 7 bases matching TRBD2. This CDR3 comprises 16 residues. Per germline, CDR1 MDHEN and CDR2 SYDVKM. Unmatched junction bases numbered 6, after V lost 1 base and J lost 0 bases. The CDR3 nucleotides are TGTGCCAGCAGTTTATATGGCGGGAGAGGCTCCTACGAGCAGTACTTC. This translates into CASSLYGGRGSYEQYF. The full variable domain, rest sourced from reference TRBV28 and TRBJ2-7, is DVKVTQSSRYLVKRTGEKVFLECVQDMDHENMFWYRQDPGLGLRLIYFSYDVKMKEKGDIPEGYSVSREKKERFSLILESASTNQTSMYLCASSLYGGRGSYEQYFGPGTRLTVT.

The V and J genes are TRBV6-5 and TRBJ2-1; 9 nucleotides line up with TRBD1. Germline V gene data show CDR1 as MNHEY and CDR2 as SVGAGI. V was pared by 7 bases and J by 4 bases, with 2 bases of the junction left unmatched. This CDR3 has 13 amino acids. The CDR3 spells CASKGQGYNEQFF. The CDR3 bases are TGTGCCAGCAAGGGACAGGGATACAATGAGCAGTTCTTC.